This T cell receptor (beta chain) was retrieved from a study of blood T cell repertoires in COVID-19. Study background: Acute and convalescent COVID-19 samples came from the United States, Italy and Spain. Sources were T cells, B-cell-depleted T cells, or PBMCs; the material itself was cDNA or gDNA.

The length of the CDR3 is 13 residues. CDR1 MNHEY and CDR2 SVGAGI come from the germline V gene. Trimming shortened V by 7 bases and J by 1 base, and 10 bases separated the two germline ends. As handled by the study authors: Estimation of nucleated cell counts relied on the amplification of reference gene primers. Produced via immunoSEQ multiplex PCR; TCRdb's table is partial and in-frame only. V, J and clone size reflect that table, while D and trimming were determined from the DNA. The sample contains about 230,000 clones, approximately 87% of which appear only once. This clonotype originated in a woman in her 70s with active or convalescent COVID-19. Sequencing was performed on peripheral blood. V and J are TRBV6-5 and TRBJ1-1; D gene unclear. CDR3: CASKYGENTEAFF. The CDR3, as DNA: TGTGCCAGCAAGTACGGGGAGAACACTGAAGCTTTCTTT.